This T cell receptor beta chain was sequenced in a study of blood T cell repertoires in COVID-19. Profiling relied on immunoSEQ multiplex PCR, and the TCRdb table lists in-frame clones only, not all of them. Of around 280,000 clones listed, about 90% were seen once; the top ten hold about 11%. Patients of the Seattle cohort, enrolled during active infection, were followed longitudinally. Trimming stripped 0 bases from V and 4 bases from J, with 10 bases between. The CDR3 runs 14 residues. CDR1 MGHRA and CDR2 YSYEKL come from the germline V gene. The chain employs TRBV4-1 and TRBJ2-7; D is possibly TRBD1 (6 bases). The clonotype comes from a woman in her 30s with COVID-19, enrolled during active disease. The specimen was peripheral blood. CDR3 sequence reads: CASSQEQGGYEQYF. For the CDR3, the DNA is TGCGCCAGCAGCCAAGAACAGGGTGGGTACGAGCAGTACTTC.